Listed below are T cell receptor beta chains from one sample, sequenced in a study of OX40 agonist ivuxolimab in advanced cancers. Here immunoSEQ multiplex PCR was the method, and the copy in TCRdb shows in-frame clones only, minus some. The repertoire holds 150,000 to 180,000 clones, with 90% to 95% as singletons. The sample was CD4+ or CD8+ T cells sorted from blood, taken in a trial of the OX40 agonist ivuxolimab. Source of these receptors: an adult with an advanced solid tumor such as melanoma, head and neck, liver or kidney cancer. Both conserved end residues are part of each CDR3. A D gene is named only where the DNA matches it firmly. Size values are once, few and many counts, or a class for expanded clones, and some rows have none.

D gene	V gene	J gene	clone size	CDR3 DNA	CDR3 protein
.	TRBV5-4	TRBJ2-5	.	TGTGCCAGCAGCAGTTACAGTGAAGAGACCCAGTACTTC	CASSSYSEETQYF
TRBD1	TRBV6-6	TRBJ2-3	once	TGTGCCAGCAGGCCCGGGACAGCATATGATACGCAGTATTTT	CASRPGTAYDTQYF
.	TRBV2	TRBJ1-2	.	TGTGCCAGCAAGATGGACCCCTATGGCTACACCTTC	CASKMDPYGYTF
.	TRBV15	TRBJ2-7	.	TGTGCCACCAGCAGGGAGGGCTCCCTCTCCTACGAGCAGTACTTC	CATSREGSLSYEQYF
TRBD1	TRBV7-2	TRBJ1-4	.	TGTGCCAGCAGCTTAGTACAGGGGACCAGGGAAAAACTGTTTTTT	CASSLVQGTREKLFF
.	TRBV7-2	TRBJ2-2	once	TGTGCCAGCAGCTGGCAGGTATCGAACACCGGGGAGCTGTTTTTT	CASSWQVSNTGELFF
.	TRBV10-1	TRBJ1-3	.	TGCGCCAGCAGTGAATGGGGGTCTGGAAACACCATATATTTT	CASSEWGSGNTIYF
.	TRBV6-6	TRBJ1-3	.	TGTGCCTGCTCTGGAAACACCATATATTTT	CACSGNTIYF
TRBD2	TRBV7-2	TRBJ2-3	.	TGTGCCAGCAGCCGCACAGCGGCTAGCGGGGGGGAAGATACGCAGTATTTT	CASSRTAASGGEDTQYF
.	TRBV2	TRBJ2-5	.	TGTGCCAGCAGCCCCCGTCAAGAGACCCAGTACTTC	CASSPRQETQYF